Listed below are T cell receptor beta chains from one sample, sequenced in a study of CD4+ T cells in melanoma. The table came from immunoSEQ multiplex PCR; TCRdb's copy has only in-frame clones and leaves some out. The table has around 100,000 clones, roughly 90% seen once. The sequencing input was peripheral blood. These receptors were taken from a human donor with melanoma. Each CDR3 is given with its conserved first and last residue. The order of the fields is V gene, CDR3 length, clone size, J gene, D gene, CDR3 protein, CDR3 DNA. A D gene is named only where the DNA matches it firmly. Some rows mark clone size as missing; the rest say once, few, many or name a class of expanded clone.

v_gene: TRBV27
len: 15
abundance: -
j_gene: TRBJ1-5
d_gene: -
CDR3aa: CASSLRRGSNQPQHF
CDR3nt: TGTGCCAGCAGTTTACGTAGAGGGAGCAATCAGCCCCAGCATTTT

v_gene: TRBV7-6
len: 17
abundance: -
j_gene: TRBJ2-1
d_gene: -
CDR3aa: CASSPNQGFDSYNEQFF
CDR3nt: TGTGCCAGCAGCCCCAATCAAGGATTTGATTCCTACAATGAGCAGTTCTTC

v_gene: TRBV28
len: 14
abundance: -
j_gene: TRBJ2-7
d_gene: TRBD2
CDR3aa: CASSLPSGRDEQYF
CDR3nt: TGTGCCAGCAGTTTACCCAGCGGGAGAGACGAGCAGTACTTC

v_gene: TRBV7-8
len: 14
abundance: -
j_gene: TRBJ1-1
d_gene: -
CDR3aa: CASSPKGGNTEAFF
CDR3nt: TGTGCCAGCAGCCCCAAGGGGGGGAACACTGAAGCTTTCTTT

v_gene: TRBV7-2
len: 14
abundance: -
j_gene: TRBJ2-3
d_gene: -
CDR3aa: CASSRGASTDTQYF
CDR3nt: TGTGCCAGCAGCCGGGGGGCTAGCACAGATACGCAGTATTTT

v_gene: TRBV5-1
len: 13
abundance: -
j_gene: TRBJ2-3
d_gene: -
CDR3aa: CASSWLGADTQYF
CDR3nt: TGCGCCAGCAGCTGGCTAGGTGCAGATACGCAGTATTTT

v_gene: TRBV23-1
len: 15
abundance: -
j_gene: TRBJ2-7
d_gene: -
CDR3aa: CASSQGAQVEDEQYF
CDR3nt: TGCGCCAGCAGTCAAGGAGCCCAGGTGGAGGACGAGCAGTACTTC

v_gene: TRBV10-1
len: 18
abundance: -
j_gene: TRBJ1-1
d_gene: -
CDR3aa: CASSYLIRETRWGTEAFF
CDR3nt: TGCGCCAGCAGCTATCTAATACGGGAGACCCGTTGGGGCACTGAAGCTTTCTTT

v_gene: TRBV15
len: 15
abundance: -
j_gene: TRBJ2-3
d_gene: -
CDR3aa: CATSRDRTSTDTQYF
CDR3nt: TGTGCCACCAGCAGAGATAGAACCAGCACAGATACGCAGTATTTT

v_gene: TRBV7-3
len: 18
abundance: once
j_gene: TRBJ2-7
d_gene: TRBD1
CDR3aa: CASSKSPRQGTFSYEQYF
CDR3nt: TGTGCCAGCAGCAAATCCCCCCGACAGGGCACTTTCTCCTACGAGCAGTACTTC

v_gene: TRBV28
len: 13
abundance: -
j_gene: TRBJ2-4
d_gene: -
CDR3aa: CASSSGAGNIQYF
CDR3nt: TGTGCCAGCAGTTCCGGGGCCGGAAACATTCAGTACTTC

v_gene: TRBV19
len: 14
abundance: -
j_gene: TRBJ1-2
d_gene: -
CDR3aa: CASSIPPATYGYTF
CDR3nt: TGTGCCAGTAGTATCCCGCCCGCAACCTATGGCTACACCTTC

v_gene: TRBV5-1
len: 20
abundance: -
j_gene: TRBJ1-1
d_gene: TRBD1
CDR3aa: CASSLSYSGQGGWKNTEAFF
CDR3nt: TGCGCCAGCAGCTTATCTTATAGCGGACAGGGCGGTTGGAAAAACACTGAAGCTTTCTTT

v_gene: TRBV2
len: 15
abundance: -
j_gene: TRBJ2-2
d_gene: TRBD1
CDR3aa: CASRFPGQGAGELFF
CDR3nt: TGTGCCAGCAGGTTTCCGGGACAGGGGGCCGGGGAGCTGTTTTTT

v_gene: TRBV11-3
len: 14
abundance: -
j_gene: TRBJ2-3
d_gene: -
CDR3aa: CASSPGQATDTQYF
CDR3nt: TGTGCCAGCAGCCCCGGACAAGCCACAGATACGCAGTATTTT

v_gene: TRBV5-1
len: 14
abundance: -
j_gene: TRBJ2-7
d_gene: -
CDR3aa: CASSLGLATYEQYF
CDR3nt: TGCGCCAGCAGCTTGGGTCTAGCCACCTACGAGCAGTACTTC

v_gene: TRBV27
len: 14
abundance: -
j_gene: TRBJ2-7
d_gene: -
CDR3aa: CASSLTGGAYEQYF
CDR3nt: TGTGCCAGCAGTTTAACCGGCGGGGCCTACGAGCAGTACTTC

v_gene: TRBV9
len: 15
abundance: -
j_gene: TRBJ2-3
d_gene: -
CDR3aa: CASSVVAGGTDTQYF
CDR3nt: TGTGCCAGCAGCGTAGTGGCAGGGGGGACAGATACGCAGTATTTT

v_gene: TRBV11-3
len: 17
abundance: -
j_gene: TRBJ1-3
d_gene: -
CDR3aa: CASIWGTEAQSGNTIYF
CDR3nt: TGTGCCAGCATCTGGGGGACCGAAGCCCAGTCGGGAAACACCATATATTTT

v_gene: TRBV19
len: 14
abundance: -
j_gene: TRBJ2-2
d_gene: -
CDR3aa: CASTGNSNTGELFF
CDR3nt: TGTGCCAGTACAGGGAACTCGAACACCGGGGAGCTGTTTTTT

v_gene: TRBV5-1
len: 15
abundance: once
j_gene: TRBJ2-1
d_gene: -
CDR3aa: CASSGSRGGYNEQFF
CDR3nt: TGCGCCAGCAGCGGTAGCAGGGGAGGCTACAATGAGCAGTTCTTC

v_gene: TRBV7-3
len: 15
abundance: -
j_gene: TRBJ2-1
d_gene: TRBD2
CDR3aa: CASSSGLAAYNEQFF
CDR3nt: TGTGCCAGCAGCTCAGGACTAGCGGCCTACAATGAGCAGTTCTTC

v_gene: TRBV4-3
len: 16
abundance: -
j_gene: TRBJ2-7
d_gene: TRBD2
CDR3aa: CASSLSQGGSSYEQYF
CDR3nt: TGCGCCAGCAGCTTAAGTCAAGGCGGGAGCTCCTACGAGCAGTACTTC

v_gene: TRBV7-2
len: 15
abundance: -
j_gene: TRBJ2-1
d_gene: -
CDR3aa: CASSLAAAIYNEQFF
CDR3nt: TGTGCCAGCAGCCTGGCAGCGGCTATATACAATGAGCAGTTCTTC

v_gene: TRBV5-1
len: 13
abundance: -
j_gene: TRBJ2-1
d_gene: TRBD2
CDR3aa: CASSEPGEGEQFF
CDR3nt: TGCGCCAGCAGCGAGCCTGGGGAGGGTGAGCAGTTCTTC

v_gene: TRBV5-6
len: 18
abundance: -
j_gene: TRBJ2-3
d_gene: -
CDR3aa: CASSSVASGRVSTDTQYF
CDR3nt: TGTGCCAGCAGCTCCGTAGCCTCGGGGCGCGTGAGCACAGATACGCAGTATTTT

v_gene: TRBV9
len: 15
abundance: -
j_gene: TRBJ2-3
d_gene: TRBD2
CDR3aa: CASSIRTSGTDTQYF
CDR3nt: TGTGCCAGCAGCATCCGGACTAGCGGCACAGATACGCAGTATTTT

v_gene: TRBV6-1
len: 13
abundance: once
j_gene: TRBJ2-2
d_gene: -
CDR3aa: CASSEMGIGELFF
CDR3nt: TGTGCCAGCAGTGAAATGGGGATCGGGGAGCTGTTTTTT

v_gene: TRBV27
len: 17
abundance: -
j_gene: TRBJ1-3
d_gene: -
CDR3aa: CASSFNPPGRALNTIYF
CDR3nt: TGTGCCAGCAGTTTTAATCCACCCGGCAGGGCGTTAAACACCATATATTTT

v_gene: TRBV19
len: 13
abundance: -
j_gene: TRBJ1-1
d_gene: -
CDR3aa: CASSQVMNTEAFF
CDR3nt: TGTGCCAGCTCACAGGTTATGAACACTGAAGCTTTCTTT

v_gene: TRBV27
len: 16
abundance: once
j_gene: TRBJ1-2
d_gene: -
CDR3aa: CASSSPRGGVFYGYTF
CDR3nt: TGTGCCAGCAGTTCCCCTCGTGGGGGGGTGTTTTATGGCTACACCTTC

v_gene: TRBV15
len: 13
abundance: -
j_gene: TRBJ1-2
d_gene: TRBD1
CDR3aa: CATSKGTGVSYTF
CDR3nt: TGTGCCACCAGCAAAGGGACAGGGGTTAGCTACACCTTC

v_gene: TRBV7-3
len: 16
abundance: -
j_gene: TRBJ2-2
d_gene: TRBD2
CDR3aa: CASSPPGTRDTGELFF
CDR3nt: TGTGCCAGCAGCCCACCCGGGACTAGGGACACCGGGGAGCTGTTTTTT

v_gene: TRBV7-2
len: 15
abundance: -
j_gene: TRBJ2-1
d_gene: TRBD1
CDR3aa: CASSFRGPTNNEQFF
CDR3nt: TGTGCCAGCAGCTTCAGGGGGCCCACGAACAATGAGCAGTTCTTC

v_gene: TRBV7-9
len: 17
abundance: -
j_gene: TRBJ2-1
d_gene: TRBD2
CDR3aa: CASSLVISGSVFDEQFF
CDR3nt: TGTGCCAGCAGCTTAGTAATTAGCGGGAGCGTTTTCGATGAGCAGTTCTTC

v_gene: TRBV28
len: 14
abundance: -
j_gene: TRBJ1-3
d_gene: -
CDR3aa: CASSPRETGNTIYF
CDR3nt: TGTGCCAGCAGTCCTCGGGAGACCGGAAACACCATATATTTT

v_gene: TRBV7-3
len: 14
abundance: -
j_gene: TRBJ1-6
d_gene: TRBD1
CDR3aa: CASRLGQPGSPLHF
CDR3nt: TGTGCCAGCAGACTGGGACAGCCGGGTTCACCCCTCCACTTT

v_gene: TRBV5-4
len: 15
abundance: -
j_gene: TRBJ2-5
d_gene: TRBD1
CDR3aa: CASGQTGGDQETQYF
CDR3nt: TGTGCCAGCGGACAGACAGGGGGCGACCAAGAGACCCAGTACTTC

v_gene: TRBV28
len: 18
abundance: -
j_gene: TRBJ1-5
d_gene: TRBD1
CDR3aa: CASSFRFSGQGSNQPQHF
CDR3nt: TGTGCCAGCAGTTTCAGATTCTCGGGACAGGGGAGCAATCAGCCCCAGCATTTT

v_gene: TRBV5-4
len: 15
abundance: -
j_gene: TRBJ2-2
d_gene: TRBD2
CDR3aa: CASSTTSGRVGELFF
CDR3nt: TGTGCCAGCAGCACGACTAGCGGGAGGGTCGGGGAGCTGTTTTTT

v_gene: TRBV9
len: 13
abundance: many
j_gene: TRBJ1-1
d_gene: -
CDR3aa: CASSVNQGTEAFF
CDR3nt: TGTGCCAGCAGCGTAAATCAGGGCACTGAAGCTTTCTTT

v_gene: TRBV7-9
len: 14
abundance: -
j_gene: TRBJ1-6
d_gene: -
CDR3aa: CASNIGGGNSPLHF
CDR3nt: TGTGCCAGCAACATCGGGGGTGGGAATTCACCCCTCCACTTT